The clone carrying this T cell receptor beta chain was seen only a few times. Profiling of TCR beta VDJ combinations and CDR3 sequences used genomic DNA as template. MiXCR, run by TCRdb on the reads, gives a single entry per CDR3 protein. The repertoire includes a few hundred thousand distinct CDR3 sequences, 60% to 80% of them detected once, and 3.5% to 4.5% sits in the top ten. The CDR3 totals 17 residues. After removal of 1 base from V and 5 bases from J, the junction contained 9 bases not matched to a gene. Germline V gene sequence: CDR1 LNHNV, CDR2 YYDKDF (reference sequence). The record originates from a study of CD8+CD57+ T cells in acquired aplastic anemia. As for the study in general: Approximately 11 million reads, on average, were obtained for CD4+ cells from healthy donors.

This sequence originates from a human donor in good health, serving as a control. The chain is built from TRBV15 and TRBJ2-5, with 11 bases aligning to TRBD1. Sequencing was carried out using sorted CD4+, CD8+, or CD8+CD57+ T cells (not recorded which) from PBMCs. The chain's CDR3 is CATSRGDGTGGGETQYF. CDR3 DNA: TGTGCCACCAGCAGAGGCGATGGGACAGGGGGTGGGGAGACCCAGTACTTC.